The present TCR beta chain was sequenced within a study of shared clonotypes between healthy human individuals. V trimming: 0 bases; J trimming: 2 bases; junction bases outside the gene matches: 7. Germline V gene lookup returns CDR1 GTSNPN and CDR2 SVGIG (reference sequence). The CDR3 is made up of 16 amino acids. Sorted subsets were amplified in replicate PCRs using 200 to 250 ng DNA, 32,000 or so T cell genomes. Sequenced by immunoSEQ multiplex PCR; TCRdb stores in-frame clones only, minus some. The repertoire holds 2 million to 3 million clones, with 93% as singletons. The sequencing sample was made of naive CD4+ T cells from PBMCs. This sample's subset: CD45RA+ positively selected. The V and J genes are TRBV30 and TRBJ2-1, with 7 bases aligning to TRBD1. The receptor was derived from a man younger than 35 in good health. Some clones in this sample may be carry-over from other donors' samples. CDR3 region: CAWSVATGTAYNEQFF. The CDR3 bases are TGTGCCTGGAGTGTAGCCACCGGGACAGCCTACAATGAGCAGTTCTTC. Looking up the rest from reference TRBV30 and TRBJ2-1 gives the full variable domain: SQTIHQWPATLVQPVGSPLSLECTVEGTSNPNLYWYRQAAGRGLQLLFYSVGIGQISSEVPQNLSASRPQDRQFILSSKKLLLSDSGFYLCAWSVATGTAYNEQFFGPGTRLTVL.